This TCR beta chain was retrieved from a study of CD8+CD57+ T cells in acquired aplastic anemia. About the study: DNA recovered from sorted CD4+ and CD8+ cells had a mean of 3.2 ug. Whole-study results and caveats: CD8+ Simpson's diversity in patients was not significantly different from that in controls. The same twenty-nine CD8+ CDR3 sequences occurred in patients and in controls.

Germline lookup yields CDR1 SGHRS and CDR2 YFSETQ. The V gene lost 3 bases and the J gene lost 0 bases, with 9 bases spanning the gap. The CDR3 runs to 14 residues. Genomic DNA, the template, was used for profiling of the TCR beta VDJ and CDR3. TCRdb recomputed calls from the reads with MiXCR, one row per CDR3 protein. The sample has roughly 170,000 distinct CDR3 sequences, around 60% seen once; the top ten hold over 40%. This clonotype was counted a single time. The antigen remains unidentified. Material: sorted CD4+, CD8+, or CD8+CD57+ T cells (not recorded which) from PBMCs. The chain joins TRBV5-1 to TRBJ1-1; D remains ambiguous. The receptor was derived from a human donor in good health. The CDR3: CASSYQHMNTEAFF. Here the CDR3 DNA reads TGCGCCAGCAGCTATCAGCACATGAACACTGAAGCTTTCTTT.